This T cell receptor (beta chain) was found in a study of blood T cell repertoires in COVID-19. The germline CDR1 and CDR2 sequences are LNHNV and YYDKDF (reference sequence). V shed 3 bases, J shed 1 base, and the junction held 4 bases outside the gene matches. The CDR3 runs to 15 residues. Measured with immunoSEQ multiplex PCR; TCRdb has only the in-frame clones, and not every one. The data contain approximately 270,000 clones, roughly four fifths of them singletons. This receptor was taken from a person aged 65 to 85 with COVID-19, enrolled during active disease. Sequencing was performed on peripheral blood. The gene calls are TRBV15 and TRBJ2-3; TRBD1 agrees at 7 bases. This CDR3 is CATSSGDRGTDTQYF. CDR3 nucleotide sequence: TGTGCCACCAGCAGCGGGGACAGAGGCACAGATACGCAGTATTTT.